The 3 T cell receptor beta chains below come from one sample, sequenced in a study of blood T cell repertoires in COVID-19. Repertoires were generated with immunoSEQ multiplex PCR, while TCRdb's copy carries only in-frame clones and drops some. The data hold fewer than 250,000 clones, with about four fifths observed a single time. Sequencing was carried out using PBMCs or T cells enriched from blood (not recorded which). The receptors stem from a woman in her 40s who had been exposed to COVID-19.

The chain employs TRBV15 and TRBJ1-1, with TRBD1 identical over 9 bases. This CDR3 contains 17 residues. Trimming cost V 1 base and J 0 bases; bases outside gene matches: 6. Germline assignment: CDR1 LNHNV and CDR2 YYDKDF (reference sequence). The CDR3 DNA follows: TGTGCCACCAGCAGAGGACAGGGGGGAACTTTGAACACTGAAGCTTTCTTT. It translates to CATSRGQGGTLNTEAFF.

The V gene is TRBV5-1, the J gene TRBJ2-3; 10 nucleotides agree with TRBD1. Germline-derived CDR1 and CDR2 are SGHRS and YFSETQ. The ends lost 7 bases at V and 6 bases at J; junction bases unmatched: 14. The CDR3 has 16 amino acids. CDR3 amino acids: CASAPGGDRGQDTQYF. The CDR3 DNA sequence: TGCGCCAGCGCCCCCGGTGGGGACAGGGGACAGGATACGCAGTATTTT.

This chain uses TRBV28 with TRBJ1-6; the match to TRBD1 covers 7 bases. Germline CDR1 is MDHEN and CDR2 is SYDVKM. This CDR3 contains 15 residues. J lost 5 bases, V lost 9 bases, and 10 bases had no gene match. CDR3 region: CASTYGTAHNSPLHF. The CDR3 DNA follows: TGTGCCAGTACTTACGGGACAGCACATAATTCACCCCTCCACTTT. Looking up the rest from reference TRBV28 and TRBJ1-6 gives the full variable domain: DVKVTQSSRYLVKRTGEKVFLECVQDMDHENMFWYRQDPGLGLRLIYFSYDVKMKEKGDIPEGYSVSREKKERFSLILESASTNQTSMYLCASTYGTAHNSPLHFGNGTRLTVT.